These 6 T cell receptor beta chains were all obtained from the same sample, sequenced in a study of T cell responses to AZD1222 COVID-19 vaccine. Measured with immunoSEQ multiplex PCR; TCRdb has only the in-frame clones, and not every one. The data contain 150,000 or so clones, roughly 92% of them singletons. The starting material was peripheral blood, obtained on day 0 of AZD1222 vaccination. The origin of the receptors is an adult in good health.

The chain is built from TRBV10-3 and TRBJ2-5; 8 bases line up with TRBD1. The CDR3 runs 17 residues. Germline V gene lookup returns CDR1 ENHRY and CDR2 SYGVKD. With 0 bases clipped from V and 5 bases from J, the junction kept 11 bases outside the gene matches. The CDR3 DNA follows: TGTGCCATCAGTGAGTCGAAGGCAGGGGGCTTATTGGAGACCCAGTACTTC. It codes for CAISESKAGGLLETQYF.

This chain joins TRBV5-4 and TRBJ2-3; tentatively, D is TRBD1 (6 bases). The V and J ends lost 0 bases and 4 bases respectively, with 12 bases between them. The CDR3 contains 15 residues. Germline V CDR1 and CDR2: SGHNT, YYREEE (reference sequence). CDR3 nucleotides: TGTGCCAGCAGCTTGGTGGGGGCGCGGGCAGATACGCAGTATTTT. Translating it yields CASSLVGARADTQYF.

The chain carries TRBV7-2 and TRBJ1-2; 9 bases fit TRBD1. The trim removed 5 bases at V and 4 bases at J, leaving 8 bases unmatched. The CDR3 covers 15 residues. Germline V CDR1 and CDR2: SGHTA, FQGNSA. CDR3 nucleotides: TGTGCCAGCAGCCTGGGACAGGGTCACGGCTATGGCTACACCTTC. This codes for CASSLGQGHGYGYTF.

CDR3 amino acids: CASSFPLEPYTQYF. In DNA, the CDR3 is TGTGCCAGCAGCTTCCCACTGGAACCATATACGCAGTATTTT. The chain is built from TRBV7-2 and TRBJ2-3; D gene ambiguous. Germline V CDR1 and CDR2: SGHTA, FQGNSA. The CDR3 totals 14 residues. Trimming stripped 3 bases from V and 7 bases from J, with 14 bases between.

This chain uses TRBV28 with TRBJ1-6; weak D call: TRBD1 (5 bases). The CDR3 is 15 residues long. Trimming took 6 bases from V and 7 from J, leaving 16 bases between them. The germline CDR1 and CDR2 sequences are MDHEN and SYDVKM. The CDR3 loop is CASRTYRDSNSPLHF. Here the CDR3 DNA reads TGTGCCAGCAGGACTTACCGGGACTCCAATTCACCCCTCCACTTT.

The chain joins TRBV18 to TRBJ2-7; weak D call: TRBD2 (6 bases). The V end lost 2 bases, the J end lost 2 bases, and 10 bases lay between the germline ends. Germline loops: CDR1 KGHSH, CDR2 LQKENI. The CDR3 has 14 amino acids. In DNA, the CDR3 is TGTGCCAGCTCACCAAGCGGGTTGCCCTACGAGCAGTACTTC. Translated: CASSPSGLPYEQYF.